What follows are 17 T cell receptor beta chains derived from one specimen sequenced in a study of naive and memory T cell subsets. The beta constant-region primer was an equimolar mix of two oligonucleotides covering TRBC1 and TRBC2. The ligated cDNA underwent four PCR rounds using SP2 and nested alpha and beta constant-region primers. TCRdb analysed the UMI-ligation and nested PCR reads with MiXCR anew, one entry per CDR3 protein. The sample records around 130,000 distinct CDR3 sequences, around a third being singletons. Material for sequencing was central memory CD4+ T cells from blood. These receptors all come from a human donor in good health.

This clonotype was seen only a few times. This sequence joins TRBV6-5 and TRBJ2-1, with a weak D call TRBD2 (5 bases). The V end was cut by 6 bases, the J end by 1 base, with 13 bases between. The CDR3 runs to 15 residues. From germline, CDR1 is MNHEY and CDR2 SVGAGI. CDR3 sequence: CASRPRSGSYNEQFF. The DNA for the CDR3 is TGTGCCAGCAGGCCCAGGAGCGGTTCCTACAATGAGCAGTTCTTC.

CDR3 amino acids: CAISDAGTSGRGTYNEQFF. The CDR3 bases are TGTGCCATCAGTGACGCAGGGACTAGCGGGAGGGGAACCTACAATGAGCAGTTCTTC. The V gene is TRBV10-3, the J gene TRBJ2-1, with 16 bases matching TRBD2. The V gene end was trimmed by 3 bases and the J gene end by 2 bases; junction bases not matched to a gene: 7. The CDR3 has 19 amino acids. The germline gives CDR1 ENHRY, CDR2 SYGVKD.

The chain uses TRBV6-5 and TRBJ1-1; D is perhaps TRBD1 (5 bases). Germline CDR1 MNHEY, CDR2 SVGAGI. V shed 6 bases and J shed 5 bases, with 22 bases lying between them. The CDR3 is made up of 16 amino acids. Here the CDR3 reads CASSRSRGSLLTEAFF. CDR3 nucleotides: TGTGCCAGCAGCCGTTCAAGGGGCTCGCTCTTGACTGAAGCTTTCTTT.

The chain uses TRBV14 and TRBJ2-7; perhaps TRBD2 as D (5 bases). This CDR3 has 12 residues. The V and J ends lost 4 bases and 9 bases respectively, with 13 bases between them. Germline lookup yields CDR1 SGHDN and CDR2 FVKESK. CDR3 region: CASSLGGASQYF. CDR3 nucleotide sequence: TGTGCCAGCAGCCTTGGAGGCGCGTCGCAGTACTTC.

Here the CDR3 reads CASSLAGADWDEQFF. Written as DNA, the CDR3 is TGCGCCAGCAGCTTAGCGGGAGCAGATTGGGATGAGCAGTTCTTC. The V and J genes are TRBV5-1 and TRBJ2-1; TRBD2 matches at 8 bases. The germline V gene encodes CDR1 SGHRS and CDR2 YFSETQ. J gave up 8 bases and V 2 bases, and 9 bases lay outside the gene matches. The CDR3 spans 15 residues.

The genes are TRBV12-3 or TRBV12-4 and TRBJ2-1; TRBD1 matches 9 bases. V shed 6 bases and J 6 bases; nucleotides not matched to a gene: 9. This CDR3 is 15 amino acids long. The CDR3 spells CASRPTGQGANEQFF. CDR3 bases: TGTGCCAGCAGGCCCACGGGACAGGGTGCCAATGAGCAGTTCTTC.

This CDR3 is CASSSDRRGRLNTEAFF. In nucleotides, the CDR3 is TGTGCCAGCAGTTCGGACAGGAGGGGAAGATTGAACACTGAAGCTTTCTTT. The rearrangement links TRBV6-6 to TRBJ1-1; 7 nucleotides align to TRBD1. The J segment lost 0 bases and the V segment lost 4 bases, leaving 11 bases of the junction unmatched. Germline V gene sequence: CDR1 MNHNY, CDR2 SVGAGI (reference sequence). The CDR3 loop spans 17 amino acids.

This clonotype has at least ten counts. The rearrangement uses TRBV24-1 and TRBJ2-1; 7 bases are shared with TRBD1. There are 24 residues in the CDR3. Germline trimming cut 3 bases from V and 0 bases from J; bases unmatched to any gene: 28. The germline CDR1 and CDR2 sequences are KGHDR and SFDVKD. The CDR3 here is CATSDPQIASFGTEENHSYNEQFF. The DNA for the CDR3 is TGTGCCACCAGTGATCCCCAAATTGCGTCATTCGGGACAGAAGAAAATCACTCCTACAATGAGCAGTTCTTC.

CDR3: CASSLLLTDTQYF. DNA of the CDR3: TGTGCCAGCAGCCTACTGCTCACAGATACGCAGTATTTT. V is TRBV7-2 and J is TRBJ2-3; the D is unclear. There are 13 residues in the CDR3. With 5 bases removed from V and 2 bases from J, the gap between germline ends came to 8 bases. Germline CDR1 and CDR2: SGHTA and FQGNSA.

This clonotype was detected a few times. The CDR3 nucleotides are TGTGCCAGCAGCCTACAGGAAAAACTGTTTTTT. Protein: CASSLQEKLFF. The V and J genes are TRBV6-6 and TRBJ1-4; D is ambiguous. Germline-derived CDR1 and CDR2 are MNHNY and SVGAGI (reference sequence). Trimming pared 6 bases from V and 8 bases from J, leaving 7 bases between. This CDR3 comprises 11 residues.

V usage is TRBV4-1 and J usage is TRBJ2-7; TRBD2 aligns across 14 bases. Germline CDR1 is MGHRA and CDR2 is YSYEKL. Trimming removed 3 bases from V and 2 bases from J; junction bases left unmatched: 9. The CDR3 spans 18 residues. The CDR3: CASSQGLAGALKTYEQYF. CDR3 nucleotide sequence: TGCGCCAGCAGCCAGGGACTAGCGGGAGCGTTAAAAACCTACGAGCAGTACTTC.

The V call is TRBV24-1, the J call TRBJ2-1, with a possible D match to TRBD2 (6 bases). The germline V and J ends were trimmed by 6 bases and 5 bases, with 10 bases remaining between them. CDR3 size: 13 residues. CDR1 is KGHDR, CDR2 SFDVKD, per germline. CDR3 bases: TGTGCCACCAGTCGGAGGGCGGACAATGAGCAGTTCTTC. Amino acid sequence: CATSRRADNEQFF.

The CDR3 is CSVGQGLFEQYF. As DNA, the CDR3 is TGCAGCGTTGGACAGGGTTTGTTCGAGCAGTACTTC. The V gene is TRBV29-1, the J gene TRBJ2-7; 7 bases are a match to TRBD1. This CDR3 spans 12 amino acids. The germline V gene encodes CDR1 SQVTM and CDR2 ANQGSEA. Trimming took 4 bases from V and 6 from J; bases not matched to a gene: 6.

The V call is TRBV20-1, the J call TRBJ2-1; D is undetermined. The CDR3 has 12 amino acids. V lost 0 bases to trimming and J lost 7 bases, with 7 bases between them. The germline V gene encodes CDR1 DFQATT and CDR2 SNEGSKA (reference sequence). Written as DNA, the CDR3 is TGCAGTGCTAGAGATCATAGAAATGAGCAGTTCTTC. Its translation is CSARDHRNEQFF.

V is TRBV6-1 and J is TRBJ1-1; D remains ambiguous. CDR3 length: 14 amino acids. Per germline, CDR1 MNHNS and CDR2 SASEGT. V was clipped by 10 bases and J by 4 bases, with 19 bases between them. The CDR3 protein is CATSRLPPGTEAFF. CDR3 bases: TGTGCCACGAGCCGATTACCCCCGGGCACTGAAGCTTTCTTT.

This clonotype was picked up many times. The chain joins TRBV13 to TRBJ2-3, with D tentatively TRBD1 (6 bases). CDR3 size: 15 residues. V lost 5 bases, J lost 0 bases, and 12 bases lay in between. In germline, CDR1 is PRHDT, CDR2 FYEKMQ (reference sequence). Written as DNA, the CDR3 is TGTGCCAGCAGCCCACGCAGGGGTAGCACAGATACGCAGTATTTT. Translated, it gives CASSPRRGSTDTQYF.

The chain combines TRBV9 with TRBJ2-1; D is unclear. The germline gives CDR1 SGDLS, CDR2 YYNGEE. Trimming removed 0 bases from V and 7 bases from J, with 5 bases in between. The CDR3 runs to 12 residues. CDR3 bases: TGTGCCAGCAGCGTAGGATTTAATGAGCAGTTCTTC. It encodes CASSVGFNEQFF. The entire variable domain, with the rest obtained from reference TRBV9 and TRBJ2-1, is as follows: DSGVTQTPKHLITATGQRVTLRCSPRSGDLSVYWYQQSLDQGLQFLIQYYNGEERAKGNILERFSAQQFPDLHSELNLSSLELGDSALYFCASSVGFNEQFFGPGTRLTVL.